Shown below are 20 T cell receptor beta chains from a single sample sequenced in a study of CD8 T cells in Susac syndrome. When the RNA was reverse transcribed, random hexamers were used with an input of roughly 0.45 to 1 ug. MiXCR, run by TCRdb on the immunoSEQ multiplex PCR reads, gives a single entry per CDR3 protein. The sample carries approximately 70,000 distinct CDR3 sequences, roughly 94% recorded once. Sequenced input: CD8+ T cells from PBMCs. Source of these receptors: a human donor in good health.

The chain links TRBV27 to TRBJ2-3, with TRBD2 matching over 9 bases. The V segment lost 5 bases and the J segment 2 bases; nucleotides outside the gene matches: 8. Germline V gives CDR1 MNHEY, CDR2 SMNVEV (reference sequence). This CDR3 is 16 amino acids long. In DNA, the CDR3 is TGTGCCAGCAGTCTTTCGACTAGCGGTTTCACAGATACGCAGTATTTT. It translates to CASSLSTSGFTDTQYF.

The count of this clonotype is one. This chain links TRBV7-9 with TRBJ2-2; D is unresolved. Trimming cost V 2 bases and J 7 bases, with 8 bases left between them. CDR3 length: 13 amino acids. Germline CDR1 is SEHNR and CDR2 is FQNEAQ (reference sequence). The CDR3 here is CASSLQWNGELFF. The CDR3 nucleotides read TGTGCCAGCAGCTTACAATGGAACGGGGAGCTGTTTTTT.

V and J are TRBV19 and TRBJ2-5, with TRBD1 as a possible D gene (6 bases). V lost 5 bases, J lost 2 bases, and 9 bases lay in between. The CDR3 extends over 13 amino acids. The V gene's germline CDR1 is LNHDA and CDR2 SQIVND (reference sequence). CDR3 DNA: TGTGCCAGTAGTGGCCAGGGGCAAGAGACCCAGTACTTC. Its protein product is CASSGQGQETQYF. The entire variable domain, with the rest obtained from reference TRBV19 and TRBJ2-5, is as follows: DGGITQSPKYLFRKEGQNVTLSCEQNLNHDAMYWYRQDPGQGLRLIYYSQIVNDFQKGDIAEGYSVSREKKESFPLTVTSAQKNPTAFYLCASSGQGQETQYFGPGTRLLVL.

The chain combines TRBV19 with TRBJ2-2; maybe TRBD2 (5 bases). CDR3 size: 16 residues. Germline CDR1 LNHDA, CDR2 SQIVND (reference sequence). V dropped 6 bases and J dropped 0 bases, with 14 bases sitting between them. The CDR3 sequence: CASSRRASPNTGELFF. CDR3 nucleotide sequence: TGTGCCAGTAGCCGGCGGGCTAGTCCGAACACCGGGGAGCTGTTTTTT.

This chain uses TRBV6-6 with TRBJ1-5; D unclear. CDR1 is MNHNY and CDR2 is SVGAGI in the germline V gene (reference sequence). There are 14 residues in the CDR3. The V end was cut by 2 bases, the J end by 2 bases, with 7 bases between. The CDR3, as DNA: TGTGCCAGCAGTTACGAGGCGGGCAATCAGCCCCAGCATTTT. This sequence encodes CASSYEAGNQPQHF.

The chain employs TRBV3-1 and TRBJ2-4; 10 bases agree with TRBD1. The germline V gene encodes CDR1 LGHDT and CDR2 YNNKEL (reference sequence). V trimming: 5 bases; J trimming: 4 bases; junction bases outside the gene matches: 5. This CDR3 has 15 residues. CDR3 sequence: CASSARTGGKNIQYF. The CDR3 bases are TGTGCCAGCAGCGCCCGGACAGGGGGAAAAAACATTCAGTACTTC.

V usage is TRBV6-2 or TRBV6-3 and J usage is TRBJ1-1; no clear D gene. CDR3 length: 14 residues. The V end was cut by 3 bases, the J end by 4 bases, with 12 bases between. Germline CDR1 and CDR2: MNHEY and SVGEGT. CDR3 residues: CASSYVGSFTEAFF. The CDR3 region has the DNA TGTGCCAGCAGTTATGTGGGTTCGTTCACTGAAGCTTTCTTT.

This chain uses TRBV27 with TRBJ2-1; 8 bases agree with TRBD2. Germline loops: CDR1 MNHEY, CDR2 SMNVEV (reference sequence). Trimming at V came to 0 bases and at J to 0 bases, leaving 4 bases not matched to a gene. The CDR3 runs to 17 residues. The CDR3 is CASSLSSGAISYNEQFF. CDR3 bases: TGTGCCAGCAGTTTATCTAGCGGGGCTATCTCCTACAATGAGCAGTTCTTC.

The chain uses TRBV14 and TRBJ1-1; unclear D gene. The CDR3 has 16 residues. The V end lost 0 bases, the J end lost 1 base, and 12 bases lay between the germline ends. The germline gives CDR1 SGHDN, CDR2 FVKESK. The CDR3 loop reads CASSQDRTIWNTEAFF. The CDR3 coding sequence is TGTGCCAGCAGCCAAGACCGCACCATCTGGAACACTGAAGCTTTCTTT.

The rearrangement links TRBV4-2 to TRBJ2-3; the D is unclear. There are 15 residues in the CDR3. V lost 4 bases and J lost 6, with 17 bases in between. Germline loops: CDR1 LGHNA, CDR2 YNFKEQ. CDR3 DNA: TGTGCCAGCAGCCCCGTGGCTTCCACAGTGGATACGCAGTATTTT. This sequence encodes CASSPVASTVDTQYF.

The chain is built from TRBV5-4 and TRBJ2-3, with a tentative D call TRBD1 (6 bases). This CDR3 is 13 amino acids long. The germline V gene has CDR1 SGHNT and CDR2 YYREEE (reference sequence). Trimming shortened V by 4 bases and J by 2 bases, and 8 bases separated the two germline ends. The CDR3 DNA is TGTGCCAGCAGCCGGGACAACACAGATACGCAGTATTTT. Translating it yields CASSRDNTDTQYF.

The V call is TRBV4-1, the J call TRBJ2-1; 11 nucleotides agree with TRBD1. This CDR3 has 14 residues. Germline V gene data show CDR1 as MGHRA and CDR2 as YSYEKL. V shed 2 bases and J 8 bases; nucleotides not matched to a gene: 2. The CDR3 DNA is TGCGCCAGCAGCCAATGGACAGGGGGCGATGAGCAGTTCTTC. Amino acid sequence: CASSQWTGGDEQFF.

J is TRBJ2-1 and V is TRBV3-1, with D hard to call. V lost 4 bases and J 7 bases, leaving 8 bases between the germline ends. Germline V lookup: CDR1 LGHDT, CDR2 YNNKEL (reference sequence). The CDR3 has 12 residues. The CDR3 region has the DNA TGTGCCAGCAGCCTCCTTTCAAATGAGCAGTTCTTC. Translating it yields CASSLLSNEQFF.

The rearrangement uses TRBV13 and TRBJ2-2, with D tentatively TRBD2 (5 bases). Germline lookup yields CDR1 PRHDT and CDR2 FYEKMQ (reference sequence). This CDR3 has 13 residues. Trimming shortened V by 5 bases and J by 8 bases, and 12 bases separated the two germline ends. The CDR3: CASSPGMGGELFF. For the CDR3, the DNA is TGTGCCAGCAGCCCCGGGATGGGGGGGGAGCTGTTTTTT.

This chain connects TRBV27 to TRBJ1-5, with D unclear. Germline V gives CDR1 MNHEY, CDR2 SMNVEV (reference sequence). The CDR3 sequence is 13 residues long. Trimming took 5 bases from V and 0 from J, leaving 5 bases between them. CDR3 sequence (DNA): TGTGCCAGCAGTAGGTATAGCAATCAGCCCCAGCATTTT. This encodes CASSRYSNQPQHF.

CDR3 nucleotides: TGTGCCACCAGCAGAGATTATCAGCCCCAGCATTTT. This codes for CATSRDYQPQHF. This sequence joins TRBV15 and TRBJ1-5; D unclear. This CDR3 contains 12 residues. V lost 0 bases and J 5 bases, leaving 2 bases between the germline ends. Germline CDR1 LNHNV, CDR2 YYDKDF (reference sequence).

This sequence joins TRBV20-1 and TRBJ1-1, with a weak D call TRBD1 (5 bases). The germline V and J ends were trimmed by 6 bases and 4 bases, with 18 bases remaining between them. Germline V gene data show CDR1 as DFQATT and CDR2 as SNEGSKA (reference sequence). The CDR3 contains 14 residues. CDR3 sequence reads: CSAQSGGRATEAFF. CDR3 nucleotides: TGCAGTGCGCAATCGGGGGGGAGGGCCACTGAAGCTTTCTTT.

The chain is built from TRBV6-5 and TRBJ2-7, with 10 nucleotides matching TRBD1. This CDR3 comprises 14 residues. Germline trimming cut 0 bases from V and 7 bases from J; bases unmatched to any gene: 3. Germline-derived CDR1 and CDR2 are MNHEY and SVGAGI. The CDR3 DNA reads TGTGCCAGCAGTTACTCCGGGACAGGGGATGAGCAGTACGTC. Its protein product is CASSYSGTGDEQYV.

The rearrangement joins TRBV6-5 to TRBJ2-1, with D possibly being TRBD1 or TRBD2 (5 bases each). Trimming cost V 0 bases and J 8 bases, with 8 bases left between them. The germline gives CDR1 MNHEY, CDR2 SVGAGI. This CDR3 is 13 amino acids long. The CDR3 reads CASSYSRGDEQFF. The DNA of the CDR3 is TGTGCCAGCAGTTACTCGAGGGGCGATGAGCAGTTCTTC.

This rearrangement joins TRBV7-9 to TRBJ2-7, with 7 bases that match TRBD1. Germline-derived CDR1 and CDR2 are SEHNR and FQNEAQ (reference sequence). The CDR3 totals 13 residues. Trimming removed 8 bases from V and 0 bases from J; junction bases left unmatched: 4. The CDR3, as DNA: TGTGCCAGCGTCCCAGGGGGCTCCTACGAGCAGTACTTC. Residues: CASVPGGSYEQYF.